The rows below give T cell receptor beta chains drawn from one sample of a study of molecular identifiers for immune sequencing clone quantification. Using its own MiXCR run on the PCR reads, TCRdb lists one record per CDR3 protein. The table records fewer than 45,000 distinct CDR3 sequences, approximately 19% of them present only once. The sequencing input was naive CD8+ T cells from blood, with Jurkat cell RNA spiked in. These receptors were obtained from a human donor in good health. Some libraries in this study had Jurkat cell RNA spiked in. CDR3s include the opening cysteine and the closing phenylalanine or tryptophan. Fields, in order: clone size, D gene, V gene, J gene, CDR3 protein, CDR3 DNA. A D gene is named only where the DNA matches it firmly. A clone size is listed for some rows: how often the clone was seen (once, few, many), or a class if it is expanded.

>NA|NA|TRBV19|TRBJ1-6
CAVKVSPLHF
TGTGCCGTGAAAGTCTCACCCCTCCACTTT
>many|TRBD2|TRBV12-3/TRBV12-4|TRBJ2-7
CASSLGGSVYEQYF
TGTGCCAGCAGTTTAGGCGGGAGTGTGTACGAGCAGTACTTC
>few|NA|TRBV15|TRBJ2-2
CATSYDRSTGELFF
TGTGCCACCAGCTACGACAGGAGCACCGGGGAGCTGTTTTTT
>many|NA|TRBV6-5|TRBJ2-7
CATAVKEYEQYF
TGTGCCACCGCGGTTAAGGAGTACGAGCAGTACTTC
>many|NA|TRBV5-1|TRBJ1-1
CASSLDGTLEAFF
TGCGCCAGCAGCTTGGATGGGACCCTTGAAGCTTTCTTT
>many|TRBD1|TRBV28|TRBJ2-1
CASSLYRGIDEQFF
TGTGCCAGCAGTTTATACAGGGGGATCGATGAGCAGTTCTTC
>many|NA|TRBV27|TRBJ1-5
CASSLRQGDQPQHF
TGTGCCAGCAGTTTACGTCAGGGAGATCAGCCCCAGCATTTT
>few|TRBD1|TRBV19|TRBJ1-5
CASRQGIQPQHF
TGTGCCAGTAGACAGGGGATTCAGCCCCAGCATTTT
>few|TRBD2|TRBV9|TRBJ2-3
CASSVGTSLNTDTQYF
TGTGCCAGCAGCGTCGGGACTAGCCTAAACACAGATACGCAGTATTTT
>NA|TRBD2|TRBV19|TRBJ2-1
CASSVSGRTYNEQFF
TGTGCCAGTAGTGTGAGCGGGAGGACCTACAATGAGCAGTTCTTC
>many|NA|TRBV4-1|TRBJ2-3
CASRKIGGADTQYF
TGCGCCAGCAGAAAGATAGGAGGCGCAGATACGCAGTATTTT
>many|NA|TRBV12-3/TRBV12-4|TRBJ2-5
CASSLGSGETQYF
TGTGCCAGCAGTTTAGGCTCAGGGGAGACCCAGTACTTC
>many|NA|TRBV7-9|TRBJ2-3
CASSHGTGPLTDTQYF
TGTGCCAGCAGCCACGGGACGGGCCCACTCACAGATACGCAGTATTTT
>NA|TRBD1|TRBV5-1|TRBJ2-7
CASSLPTGAYEQYF
TGCGCCAGCAGCCTACCGACAGGGGCCTACGAGCAGTACTTC
>many|TRBD2|TRBV30|TRBJ2-3
CAWSTRLAGPTGTQYF
TGTGCCTGGAGTACTAGACTAGCGGGGCCCACGGGTACGCAGTATTTT
>many|TRBD1|TRBV29-1|TRBJ2-7
CSVEERKGAFDEQYF
TGCAGCGTTGAAGAACGAAAGGGGGCATTTGACGAGCAGTACTTC
>many|TRBD1|TRBV27|TRBJ2-7
CASSLGQDYEQYF
TGTGCCAGCAGTTTAGGACAGGACTACGAGCAGTACTTC
>many|TRBD2|TRBV19|TRBJ2-1
CASTPSPGRDEQFF
TGTGCCAGTACCCCGAGTCCCGGGAGGGATGAGCAGTTCTTC
>few|TRBD2|TRBV19|TRBJ2-1
CASSKLAGGPTGSNEQFF
TGTGCCAGTAGTAAACTAGCGGGAGGGCCCACGGGTTCGAATGAGCAGTTCTTC
>few|TRBD2|TRBV14|TRBJ2-1
CASSHSAGVVYNEQFF
TGTGCCAGCAGCCATTCTGCGGGAGTGGTCTACAATGAGCAGTTCTTC
>many|TRBD1|TRBV19|TRBJ1-5
CASSTGTGGNQPQHF
TGTGCCAGTAGTACCGGGACAGGGGGCAATCAGCCCCAGCATTTT
>many|TRBD1|TRBV6-2/TRBV6-3|TRBJ2-7
CASTPRTGSYEQYF
TGTGCCAGCACCCCCCGGACAGGCTCCTACGAGCAGTACTTC
>many|TRBD2|TRBV29-1|TRBJ2-1
CSVDGLALAGLSNEQFF
TGCAGCGTTGATGGCCTCGCACTAGCGGGACTCAGCAATGAGCAGTTCTTC
>few|NA|TRBV4-1|TRBJ2-7
CASSQGFFYEQYF
TGCGCCAGCAGCCAAGGTTTTTTCTACGAGCAGTACTTC
>NA|NA|TRBV11-2|TRBJ2-1
CASSSFNEQFF
TGTGCCAGCAGCTCATTCAATGAGCAGTTCTTC
>medium-sized|NA|TRBV7-2|TRBJ2-1
CASSLLEFDEQFF
TGTGCCAGCAGCTTATTGGAGTTCGATGAGCAGTTCTTC
>NA|NA|TRBV11-2|TRBJ1-2
CASSLGGLDGYTF
TGTGCCAGCAGCTTAGGGGGGCTGGATGGCTACACCTTC
>few|TRBD1|TRBV19|TRBJ2-7
CASSLRDRYYERYF
TGTGCCAGTAGTCTCCGGGACAGGTACTACGAGCGGTACTTC
>many|TRBD2|TRBV5-4|TRBJ2-5
CASSRPRGADQETQYF
TGTGCCAGCAGCCGGCCGCGGGGGGCCGACCAAGAGACCCAGTACTTC
>many|NA|TRBV9|TRBJ2-5
CASSPRSVGYQETQYF
TGTGCCAGCAGCCCCCGCAGCGTCGGGTACCAAGAGACCCAGTACTTC
>NA|NA|TRBV7-9|TRBJ2-7
CASSHSSSIYEQYF
TGTGCCAGCAGCCATTCCTCGTCTATATACGAGCAGTACTTC
>NA|NA|TRBV20-1|TRBJ1-1
CSARKLNTEAFF
TGCAGTGCTAGGAAACTGAACACTGAAGCTTTCTTT
>NA|NA|TRBV28|TRBJ2-3
CAAGTHLSTDTQYF
TGTGCCGCCGGGACACATCTTAGCACAGATACGCAGTATTTT
>few|NA|TRBV7-9|TRBJ1-1
CASSLGSNTEAFF
TGTGCCAGCAGCCTCGGATCAAACACTGAAGCTTTCTTT
>many|TRBD2|TRBV28|TRBJ2-3
CASSFGAGGRTDTQYF
TGTGCCAGCAGTTTTGGGGCGGGAGGTCGCACAGATACGCAGTATTTT
>many|NA|TRBV5-6|TRBJ2-3
CASSLYGTSTDTQYF
TGTGCCAGCAGCTTGTACGGTACTAGCACAGATACGCAGTATTTT
>few|TRBD1|TRBV2|TRBJ2-7
CASSNRGRDEQYF
TGTGCCAGCAGCAACAGGGGACGGGACGAGCAGTACTTC
>many|NA|TRBV6-5|TRBJ2-3
CASSYSTYTDTQYF
TGTGCCAGCAGTTACTCGACTTACACAGATACGCAGTATTTT
>many|NA|TRBV25-1|TRBJ2-1
CASSLGSYNEQFF
TGTGCCAGCTCCCTCGGCTCCTACAATGAGCAGTTCTTC
>many|NA|TRBV28|TRBJ2-3
CASSSPTHSGTDTQYF
TGTGCCAGCAGTTCGCCGACCCATAGCGGCACAGATACGCAGTATTTT
>few|TRBD1|TRBV11-2|TRBJ2-3
CASSGNRDRGPDTQYF
TGTGCCAGCAGCGGGAACCGGGACAGGGGGCCAGATACGCAGTATTTT
>many|TRBD2|TRBV7-9|TRBJ2-3
CASSLTSGTSTDTQYF
TGTGCCAGCAGCTTAACTAGCGGGACTAGCACAGATACGCAGTATTTT
>many|NA|TRBV29-1|TRBJ2-5
CSVEEGREETQYF
TGCAGCGTTGAAGAGGGGCGGGAAGAGACCCAGTACTTC
>NA|NA|TRBV14|TRBJ2-2
CASSVVGNTGELFF
TGTGCCAGCAGCGTAGTTGGGAACACCGGGGAGCTGTTTTTT
>many|TRBD2|TRBV5-4|TRBJ2-3
CASSLDGGGATDTQYF
TGTGCCAGCAGCTTGGATGGCGGGGGGGCTACAGATACGCAGTATTTT
>medium-sized|NA|TRBV28|TRBJ2-3
CASSFVGPDTQYF
TGTGCCAGCAGTTTTGTGGGTCCAGATACGCAGTATTTT
>many|NA|TRBV5-8|TRBJ2-5
CASSPPKGRLLETQYF
TGTGCCAGCAGCCCCCCCAAGGGGAGGCTTTTAGAGACCCAGTACTTC
>many|NA|TRBV28|TRBJ2-1
CASSFSSSNEQFF
TGTGCCAGCAGTTTCTCGTCTAGCAATGAGCAGTTCTTC
>many|NA|TRBV6-2/TRBV6-3|TRBJ1-2
CASGAVQTYGYTF
TGTGCCAGCGGGGCCGTCCAGACCTATGGCTACACCTTC
>few|TRBD2|TRBV27|TRBJ2-2
CASSFLSGGPIGELFF
TGTGCCAGCAGTTTTTTGTCGGGAGGGCCCATCGGGGAGCTGTTTTTT